This TCR beta chain was sequenced during a study of T cells in Graves' hyperthyroidism and ophthalmopathy. About the study: Pretreatment peripheral blood was obtained at initial diagnosis. Study-level results: The model predicted ophthalmopathy a median 6.5 months before onset. In the blood, most expanded thyroid clonotypes above 0.001 appeared as well.

CDR3 length equals 11 residues. V gave up 7 bases and J gave up 12 bases; unmatched junction bases: 6. The germline CDR1 and CDR2 sequences are MNHEY and SMNVEV (reference sequence). About this clonotype itself: As yet, its antigen is unknown.

Researchers amplified the TCR beta CDR3 regions from RNA transcripts. With the HTBI primer set, the TCR CDR3 went through a first round of RT-PCR. TCRdb reanalysed the multiplex PCR reads using MiXCR and keeps one entry per CDR3 protein. Counted here are about 400,000 distinct CDR3 sequences, just under 15% occurring once; the ten biggest clones make up around a third. The TCR originated in a woman in her twenties or thirties with Graves' hyperthyroidism. The specimen sequenced was blood. The chain recombines TRBV27 with TRBJ2-1; TRBD2 matches 7 bases. CDR3 sequence reads: CASNSGGWQFF. CDR3 sequence (DNA): TGTGCCAGCAACTCCGGGGGGTGGCAGTTCTTC.